A selection of T cell receptor beta chains follows, all from one sample in a study of CD8 T cells in ankylosing spondylitis. Each CDR3 protein gets one entry after TCRdb re-called the 5' RACE reads with MiXCR. The sample has some 450,000 distinct CDR3 sequences, 15% to 20% seen once. The sample taken for sequencing was blood, either unsorted or a sorted T cell fraction (not recorded which). The receptor set was obtained from a male donor with ankylosing spondylitis. Both conserved end residues are part of each CDR3. D genes are given only for firm matches. A clone size is listed for some rows: how often the clone was seen (once, few, many), or a class if it is expanded.

j_gene,len,v_gene,abundance,d_gene,CDR3aa,CDR3nt
TRBJ2-1,18,TRBV24-1,-,TRBD2,CATSDPTSGTQSYNEQFF,TGTGCCACCAGTGACCCGACTAGCGGGACCCAATCCTACAATGAGCAGTTCTTC
TRBJ1-5,16,TRBV20-1,many,TRBD1,CSAREGTGNSNQPQHF,TGCAGTGCTAGAGAGGGGACAGGCAATAGCAATCAGCCCCAGCATTTT
TRBJ1-5,16,TRBV28,-,-,CASVRGGGYSNQPQHF,TGTGCCAGCGTGAGAGGGGGGGGCTATAGCAATCAGCCCCAGCATTTT
TRBJ1-4,17,TRBV5-1,-,-,CASSYGTSPSANEKLFF,TGCGCCAGCAGCTATGGGACATCTCCCAGCGCGAATGAAAAACTGTTTTTT
TRBJ2-1,14,TRBV6-2/TRBV6-3,-,TRBD2,CASVSGRASDEQFF,TGTGCCAGCGTTAGCGGGAGGGCCAGCGATGAGCAGTTCTTC
TRBJ2-1,15,TRBV7-3,few,TRBD2,CASSFTPGLANEQFF,TGTGCCAGCAGCTTTACCCCGGGACTAGCAAATGAGCAGTTCTTC
TRBJ1-4,15,TRBV28,-,TRBD1,CASSQPGTGGEKLFF,TGTGCCAGCAGCCAACCCGGGACAGGGGGCGAAAAACTGTTTTTT
TRBJ2-3,13,TRBV12-3/TRBV12-4,-,-,CASSLTWVDTQYF,TGTGCCAGCAGTTTGACTTGGGTAGATACGCAGTATTTT
TRBJ2-3,15,TRBV9,-,-,CASSVIPGSTDTQYF,TGTGCCAGCAGCGTAATTCCTGGTAGCACAGATACGCAGTATTTT
TRBJ1-2,16,TRBV5-5,few,TRBD1,CASSFTGQGAGYGYTF,TGTGCCAGCAGCTTTACTGGACAGGGGGCAGGCTATGGCTACACCTTC